Listed here are 5 T cell receptor beta chains from one sample, sequenced in a study of cytomegalovirus exposure and HLA in healthy donors. The PCR ran on 60 Vbeta and 13 Jbeta primers. Sequencing used immunoSEQ multiplex PCR; TCRdb keeps in-frame clones, though not all of them. The repertoire includes roughly 100,000 clones, roughly 70% of them detected once, and 1.3% sits in the top ten. The specimen was PBMCs. The receptors were sampled from a man aged 35 to 55 in good health and CMV-seronegative.

The chain carries TRBV5-1 and TRBJ1-2, with D hard to call. The V gene lost 2 bases and the J gene lost 5 bases, with 13 bases spanning the gap. Germline-derived CDR1 and CDR2 are SGHRS and YFSETQ. The CDR3 covers 14 residues. Here the CDR3 reads CASSFSTEGYGYTF. The CDR3 DNA reads TGCGCCAGCAGCTTCTCAACCGAGGGATATGGCTACACCTTC.

This sequence joins TRBV19 and TRBJ1-6; D gene ambiguous. The CDR3 contains 12 residues. The germline V and J ends were trimmed by 8 bases and 13 bases, with 15 bases remaining between them. Germline CDR1 and CDR2: LNHDA and SQIVND (reference sequence). CDR3 nucleotide sequence: TGTGCCAGTGGGAGACCCAACTTCCCCCTCCACTTT. Translating it yields CASGRPNFPLHF.

V usage is TRBV13 and J usage is TRBJ2-7, with 7 bases aligning to TRBD1. Germline V gene sequence: CDR1 PRHDT, CDR2 FYEKMQ (reference sequence). The CDR3 length is 15 residues. The V segment lost 0 bases and the J segment 2 bases; nucleotides outside the gene matches: 4. CDR3 region: CASSLGRQGTYEQYF. As DNA, the CDR3 is TGTGCCAGCAGCTTAGGCCGACAGGGAACCTACGAGCAGTACTTC.

V and J are TRBV11-2 and TRBJ2-5; 10 bases are shared with TRBD1. V trimming: 4 bases; J trimming: 1 base; junction bases outside the gene matches: 3. The CDR3 runs to 15 residues. Germline V gene sequence: CDR1 SGHAT, CDR2 FQNNGV. The CDR3 nucleotides read TGTGCCAGCAGCTCGGACAGGGGGGTCCAAGAGACCCAGTACTTC. Amino acid sequence: CASSSDRGVQETQYF.

The gene calls are TRBV6-5 and TRBJ2-2, with TRBD1 identical over 8 bases. The CDR3 contains 16 residues. The V gene end was trimmed by 1 base and the J gene end by 6 bases; junction bases not matched to a gene: 7. Germline CDR1 reads MNHEY; CDR2 reads SVGAGI. CDR3: CASSYFLQGAPGELFF. CDR3 DNA sequence: TGTGCCAGCAGTTACTTTCTCCAGGGGGCCCCCGGGGAGCTGTTTTTT.